A few counts support the clone carrying this T cell receptor (beta chain). Its matching antigen is unknown. These data originate in a study of T cell responses to AZD1222 COVID-19 vaccine. General study points: Repertoires were obtained only post-peak T cell response.

Only in-frame clones appear in the TCRdb table, and some are missing; sequencing was by immunoSEQ multiplex PCR. Among some 170,000 clones listed, 85% to 90% were seen once. V was pared by 6 bases and J by 2 bases, with 7 bases of the junction left unmatched. In germline, CDR1 is MGHDK, CDR2 SYGVNS. The CDR3 length is 15 residues. The chain recombines TRBV25-1 with TRBJ2-7, with TRBD1 matching 10 bases. This sample comprised peripheral blood, obtained on day 0 of AZD1222 vaccination. The TCR comes from an adult in good health. The CDR3 sequence is CASSLGQGVTYEQYF. CDR3 nucleotide sequence: TGTGCCAGCAGCCTTGGACAGGGGGTAACCTACGAGCAGTACTTC.